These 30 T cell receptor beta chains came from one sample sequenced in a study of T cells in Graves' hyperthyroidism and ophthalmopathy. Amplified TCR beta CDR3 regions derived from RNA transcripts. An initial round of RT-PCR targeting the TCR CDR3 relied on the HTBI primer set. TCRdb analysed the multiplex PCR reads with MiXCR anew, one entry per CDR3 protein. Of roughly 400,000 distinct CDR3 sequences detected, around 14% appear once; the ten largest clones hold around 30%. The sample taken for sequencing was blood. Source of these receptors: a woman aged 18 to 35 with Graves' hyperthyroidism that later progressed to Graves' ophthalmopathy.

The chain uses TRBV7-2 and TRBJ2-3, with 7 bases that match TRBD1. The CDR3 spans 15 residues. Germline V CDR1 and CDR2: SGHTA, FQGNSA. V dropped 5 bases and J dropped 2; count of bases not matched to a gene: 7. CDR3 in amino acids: CASSHRGGPTDTQYF. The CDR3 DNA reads TGTGCCAGCAGCCACAGGGGTGGACCCACAGATACGCAGTATTTT.

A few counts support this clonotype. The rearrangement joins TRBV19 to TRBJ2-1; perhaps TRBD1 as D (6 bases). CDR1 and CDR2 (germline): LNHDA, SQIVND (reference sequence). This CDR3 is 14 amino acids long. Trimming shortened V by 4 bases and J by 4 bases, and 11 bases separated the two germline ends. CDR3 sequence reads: CASSTQGWYNEQFF. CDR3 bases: TGTGCCAGTAGTACCCAGGGGTGGTACAATGAGCAGTTCTTC.

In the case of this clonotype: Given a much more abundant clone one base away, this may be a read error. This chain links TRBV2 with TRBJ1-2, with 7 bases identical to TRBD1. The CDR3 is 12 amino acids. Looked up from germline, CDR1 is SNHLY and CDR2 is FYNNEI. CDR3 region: CASRTGSYGYAF. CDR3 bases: TGTGCCAGCAGGACAGGGAGCTATGGCTACGCCTTC.

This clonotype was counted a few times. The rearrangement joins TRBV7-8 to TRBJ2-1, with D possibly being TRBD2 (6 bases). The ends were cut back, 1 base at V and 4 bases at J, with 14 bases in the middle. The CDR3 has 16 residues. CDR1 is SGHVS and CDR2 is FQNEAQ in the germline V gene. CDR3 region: CASSLEFSGLYNEQFF. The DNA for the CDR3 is TGTGCCAGCAGCTTAGAATTTAGCGGACTATACAATGAGCAGTTCTTC.

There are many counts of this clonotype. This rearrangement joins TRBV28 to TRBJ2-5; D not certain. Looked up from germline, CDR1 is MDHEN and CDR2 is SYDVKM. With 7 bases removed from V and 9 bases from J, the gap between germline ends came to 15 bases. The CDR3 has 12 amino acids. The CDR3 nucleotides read TGTGCCAGCAAAACCCTCCTGCGGTCCCAGTACTTC. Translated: CASKTLLRSQYF.

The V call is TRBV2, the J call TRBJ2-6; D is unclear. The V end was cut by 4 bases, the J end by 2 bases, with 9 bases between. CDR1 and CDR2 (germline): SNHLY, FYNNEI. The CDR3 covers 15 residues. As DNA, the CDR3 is TGTGCCAGCAGTGTACGACGGGCTGGGGCCAACGTCCTGACTTTC. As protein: CASSVRRAGANVLTF.

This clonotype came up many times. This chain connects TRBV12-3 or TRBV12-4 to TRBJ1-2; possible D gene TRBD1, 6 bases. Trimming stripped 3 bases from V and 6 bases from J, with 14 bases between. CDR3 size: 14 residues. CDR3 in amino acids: CASSFEWGADGYTF. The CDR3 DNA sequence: TGTGCCAGCAGTTTCGAGTGGGGGGCCGATGGCTACACCTTC.

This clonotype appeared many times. The CDR3 DNA follows: TGTGCCAGTAGTATATTTTCGAACACTGAAGCTTTCTTT. Protein sequence: CASSIFSNTEAFF. The chain combines TRBV19 with TRBJ1-1; no clear D gene. Between the trimmed V and J ends, which lost 2 bases and 1 base, there was a span of 5 bases. The CDR3 covers 13 residues. CDR1 and CDR2 from the germline V gene are LNHDA and SQIVND (reference sequence).

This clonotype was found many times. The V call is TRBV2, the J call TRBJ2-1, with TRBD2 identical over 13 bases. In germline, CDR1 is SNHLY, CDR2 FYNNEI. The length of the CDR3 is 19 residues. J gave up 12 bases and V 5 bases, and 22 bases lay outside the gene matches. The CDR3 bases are TGTGCCAGCAGTTTAGACAGGGGGGTTAGGACTAGCGGGAGAATTTCGCAGTTCTTC. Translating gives CASSLDRGVRTSGRISQFF. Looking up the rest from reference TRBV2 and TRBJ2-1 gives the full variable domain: EPEVTQTPSHQVTQMGQEVILRCVPISNHLYFYWYRQILGQKVEFLVSFYNNEISEKSEIFDDQFSVERPDGSNFTLKIRSTKLEDSAMYFCASSLDRGVRTSGRISQFFGPGTRLTVL.

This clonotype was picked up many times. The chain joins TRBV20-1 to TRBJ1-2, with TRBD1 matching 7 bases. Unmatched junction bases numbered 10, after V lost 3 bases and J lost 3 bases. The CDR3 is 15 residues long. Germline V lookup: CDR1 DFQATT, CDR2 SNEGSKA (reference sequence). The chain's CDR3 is CSASPPTGPYYGYTF. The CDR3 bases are TGCAGTGCTAGTCCCCCGACAGGGCCATACTATGGCTACACCTTC.

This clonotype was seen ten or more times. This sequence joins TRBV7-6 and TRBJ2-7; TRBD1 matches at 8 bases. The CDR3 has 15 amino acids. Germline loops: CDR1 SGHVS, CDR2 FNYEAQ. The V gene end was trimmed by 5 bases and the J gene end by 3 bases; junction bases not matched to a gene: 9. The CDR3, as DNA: TGTGCCAGCAGCACAGGGACAGGCCCCATCTACGAGCAGTACTTC. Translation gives CASSTGTGPIYEQYF.

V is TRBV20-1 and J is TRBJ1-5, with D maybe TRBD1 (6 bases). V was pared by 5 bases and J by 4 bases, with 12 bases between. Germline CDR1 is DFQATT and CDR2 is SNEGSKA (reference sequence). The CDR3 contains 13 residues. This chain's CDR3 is CSAFEQGNQPQHF. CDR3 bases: TGCAGTGCTTTTGAACAGGGAAATCAGCCCCAGCATTTT.

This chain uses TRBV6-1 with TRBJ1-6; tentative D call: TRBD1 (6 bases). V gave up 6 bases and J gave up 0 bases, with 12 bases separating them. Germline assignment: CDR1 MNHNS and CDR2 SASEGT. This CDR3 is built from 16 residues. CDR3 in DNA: TGTGCCAGCAGCCAGACAGGAAGCTCCTATAATTCACCCCTCCACTTT. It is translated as CASSQTGSSYNSPLHF.

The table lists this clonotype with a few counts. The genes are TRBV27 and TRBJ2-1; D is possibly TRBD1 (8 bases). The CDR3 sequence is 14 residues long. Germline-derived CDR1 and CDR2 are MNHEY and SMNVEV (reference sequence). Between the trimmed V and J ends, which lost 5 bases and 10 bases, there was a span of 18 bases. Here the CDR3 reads CASSPATGGDEQFF. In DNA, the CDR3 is TGTGCCAGCAGTCCAGCCACAGGGGGGGACGAGCAGTTCTTC.

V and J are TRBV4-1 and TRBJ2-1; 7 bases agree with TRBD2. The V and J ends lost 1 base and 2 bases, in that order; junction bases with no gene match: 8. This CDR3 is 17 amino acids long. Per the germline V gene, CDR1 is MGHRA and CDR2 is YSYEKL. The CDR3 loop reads CASSQVPTSHPYNEQFF. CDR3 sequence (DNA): TGCGCCAGCAGCCAAGTCCCGACTAGCCATCCCTACAATGAGCAGTTCTTC.

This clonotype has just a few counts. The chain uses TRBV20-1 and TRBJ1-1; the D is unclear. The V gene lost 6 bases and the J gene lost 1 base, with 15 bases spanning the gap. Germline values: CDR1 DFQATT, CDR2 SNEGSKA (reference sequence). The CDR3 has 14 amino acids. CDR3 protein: CSAYPIGRNTEAFF. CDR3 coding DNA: TGCAGTGCCTACCCCATAGGGAGGAACACTGAAGCTTTCTTT.

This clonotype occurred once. The CDR3 region has the DNA TGTGCCAGCAGCAAGACTAGCGGGAGGTTGGATGAGCAGTTCTTC. Translation gives CASSKTSGRLDEQFF. The rearrangement joins TRBV2 to TRBJ2-1, with 13 bases aligning to TRBD2. The ends lost 6 bases at V and 8 bases at J; junction bases unmatched: 7. The germline V gene encodes CDR1 SNHLY and CDR2 FYNNEI. This CDR3 comprises 15 residues. Full variable domain (missing parts from reference TRBV2 and TRBJ2-1): EPEVTQTPSHQVTQMGQEVILRCVPISNHLYFYWYRQILGQKVEFLVSFYNNEISEKSEIFDDQFSVERPDGSNFTLKIRSTKLEDSAMYFCASSKTSGRLDEQFFGPGTRLTVL.

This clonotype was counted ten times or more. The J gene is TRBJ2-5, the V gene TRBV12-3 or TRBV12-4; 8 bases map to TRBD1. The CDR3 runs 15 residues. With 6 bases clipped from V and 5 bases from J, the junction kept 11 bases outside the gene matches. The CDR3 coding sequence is TGTGCCAGCAGACCCGGACAGGGAGCTTGGGAGACCCAGTACTTC. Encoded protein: CASRPGQGAWETQYF.

CDR3 in DNA: TGTGCCAGCAACTTTTTCAGGAACACCGGGGAGCTGTTTTTT. It encodes CASNFFRNTGELFF. The J gene is TRBJ2-2, the V gene TRBV28, with unresolved D. Trimming took 7 bases from V and 1 from J, leaving 10 bases between them. The CDR3 contains 14 residues. CDR1 is MDHEN, CDR2 SYDVKM, per germline. Supplemented by reference TRBV28 and TRBJ2-2, the full variable domain reads DVKVTQSSRYLVKRTGEKVFLECVQDMDHENMFWYRQDPGLGLRLIYFSYDVKMKEKGDIPEGYSVSREKKERFSLILESASTNQTSMYLCASNFFRNTGELFFGEGSRLTVL.

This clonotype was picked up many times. The CDR3 is CSARDRVAYEQYF. CDR3 nucleotides: TGCAGTGCTAGAGATCGGGTAGCTTACGAGCAGTACTTC. The J gene is TRBJ2-7, the V gene TRBV20-1; D call uncertain. The CDR3 is 13 residues long. Trimming shortened V by 0 bases and J by 4 bases, and 10 bases separated the two germline ends. Germline-derived CDR1 and CDR2 are DFQATT and SNEGSKA (reference sequence).

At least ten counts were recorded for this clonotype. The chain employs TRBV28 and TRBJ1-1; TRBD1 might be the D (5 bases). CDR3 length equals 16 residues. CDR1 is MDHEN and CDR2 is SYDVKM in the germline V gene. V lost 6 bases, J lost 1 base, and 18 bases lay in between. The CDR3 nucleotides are TGTGCCAGCAGAACGGGGCCCAGGTATGCGAACACTGAAGCTTTCTTT. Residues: CASRTGPRYANTEAFF.

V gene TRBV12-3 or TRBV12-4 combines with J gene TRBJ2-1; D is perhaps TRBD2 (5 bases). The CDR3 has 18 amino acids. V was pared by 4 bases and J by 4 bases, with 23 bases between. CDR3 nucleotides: TGTGCCAGCAGTTCCCCCTTCTCGGACTTCCTAAATTACAATGAGCAGTTCTTC. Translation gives CASSSPFSDFLNYNEQFF.

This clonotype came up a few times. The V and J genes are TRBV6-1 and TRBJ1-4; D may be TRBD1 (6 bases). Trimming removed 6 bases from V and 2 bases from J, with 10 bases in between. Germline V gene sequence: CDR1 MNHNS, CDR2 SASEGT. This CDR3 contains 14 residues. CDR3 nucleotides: TGTGCCAGCAGGTACAGGGTGACTAATGAAAAACTGTTTTTT. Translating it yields CASRYRVTNEKLFF.

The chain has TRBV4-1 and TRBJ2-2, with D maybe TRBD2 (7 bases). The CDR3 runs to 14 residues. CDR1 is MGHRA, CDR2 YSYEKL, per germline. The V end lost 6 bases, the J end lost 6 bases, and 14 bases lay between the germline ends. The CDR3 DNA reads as TGCGCCAGCAGGCGGGGGCTCATGGCCGGGGAGCTGTTTTTT. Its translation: CASRRGLMAGELFF.

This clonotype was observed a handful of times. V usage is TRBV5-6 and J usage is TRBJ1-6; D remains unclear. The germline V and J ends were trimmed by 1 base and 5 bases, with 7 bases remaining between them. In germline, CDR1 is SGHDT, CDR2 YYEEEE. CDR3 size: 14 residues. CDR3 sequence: CASSLKRNNSPLHF. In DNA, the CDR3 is TGTGCCAGCAGCTTGAAACGGAATAATTCACCCCTCCACTTT. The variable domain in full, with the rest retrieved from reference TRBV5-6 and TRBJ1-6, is DAGVTQSPTHLIKTRGQQVTLRCSPKSGHDTVSWYQQALGQGPQFIFQYYEEEERQRGNFPDRFSGHQFPNYSSELNVNALLLGDSALYLCASSLKRNNSPLHFGNGTRLTVT.

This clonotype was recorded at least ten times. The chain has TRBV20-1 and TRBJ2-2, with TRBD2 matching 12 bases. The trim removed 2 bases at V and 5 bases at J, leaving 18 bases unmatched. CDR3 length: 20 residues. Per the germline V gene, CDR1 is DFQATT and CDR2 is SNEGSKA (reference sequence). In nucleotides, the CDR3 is TGCAGTGCTAGACCCCCGCTGGGTCTAGCGGGAGGGCCCACGACCGGGGAGCTGTTTTTT. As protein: CSARPPLGLAGGPTTGELFF.

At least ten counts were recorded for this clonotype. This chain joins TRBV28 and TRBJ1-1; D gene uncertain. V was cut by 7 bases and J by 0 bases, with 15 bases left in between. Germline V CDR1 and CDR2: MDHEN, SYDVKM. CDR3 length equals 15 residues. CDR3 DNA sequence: TGTGCCAGCATCGGGTATGGAGATTTGAACACTGAAGCTTTCTTT. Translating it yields CASIGYGDLNTEAFF.

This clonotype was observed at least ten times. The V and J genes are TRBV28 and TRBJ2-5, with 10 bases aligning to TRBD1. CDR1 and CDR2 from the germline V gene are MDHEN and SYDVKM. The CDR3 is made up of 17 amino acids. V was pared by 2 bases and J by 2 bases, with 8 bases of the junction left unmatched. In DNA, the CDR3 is TGTGCCAGCAGTTTAGGAGGGACAGGGGTTGTACAAGAGACCCAGTACTTC. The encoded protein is CASSLGGTGVVQETQYF. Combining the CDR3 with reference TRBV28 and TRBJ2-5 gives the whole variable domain DVKVTQSSRYLVKRTGEKVFLECVQDMDHENMFWYRQDPGLGLRLIYFSYDVKMKEKGDIPEGYSVSREKKERFSLILESASTNQTSMYLCASSLGGTGVVQETQYFGPGTRLLVL.

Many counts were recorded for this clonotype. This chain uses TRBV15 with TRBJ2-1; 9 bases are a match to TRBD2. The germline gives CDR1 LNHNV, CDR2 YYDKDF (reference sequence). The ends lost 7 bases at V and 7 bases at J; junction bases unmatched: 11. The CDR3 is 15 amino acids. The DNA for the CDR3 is TGTGCCACCACCAACGGCGGGAGGGCTTGGAATGAGCAGTTCTTC. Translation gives CATTNGGRAWNEQFF.

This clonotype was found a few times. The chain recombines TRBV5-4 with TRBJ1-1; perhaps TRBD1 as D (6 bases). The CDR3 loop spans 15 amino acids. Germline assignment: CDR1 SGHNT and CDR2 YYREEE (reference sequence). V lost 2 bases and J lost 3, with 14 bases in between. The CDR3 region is CASSFIEGGHTEAFF. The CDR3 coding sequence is TGTGCCAGCAGCTTCATAGAAGGGGGGCACACTGAAGCTTTCTTT.